The next 13 T cell receptor beta chains were all read from a single sample in a study of shared clonotypes between healthy human individuals. Measured with immunoSEQ multiplex PCR; TCRdb has only the in-frame clones, and not every one. The sample holds roughly 2.2 million clones, approximately 93% seen once. Sequenced input: naive CD4+ T cells from PBMCs. This sample's subset: CD45RA+ positively selected. Every receptor here comes from a man aged 18 to 30 in good health. Some clones in this sample may be carry-over from other donors' samples.

This chain connects TRBV18 to TRBJ2-7, with D perhaps TRBD1 or TRBD2 (5 bases each). The germline gives CDR1 KGHSH, CDR2 LQKENI. This CDR3 has 15 amino acids. V was pared by 3 bases and J by 2 bases, with 14 bases between. CDR3 coding DNA: TGTGCCAGCTCACCCCCACCGGGACGACCCTACGAGCAGTACTTC. Translation gives CASSPPPGRPYEQYF.

J is TRBJ1-2 and V is TRBV7-2, with D perhaps TRBD1 (6 bases). In germline, CDR1 is SGHTA, CDR2 FQGNSA. V was shortened by 2 bases and J by 5 bases, with 12 bases between the two germline ends. The CDR3 extends over 14 amino acids. The CDR3 loop is CASSLIQGTYGYTF. DNA of the CDR3: TGTGCCAGCAGCTTAATCCAGGGGACGTATGGCTACACCTTC.

This chain connects TRBV18 to TRBJ1-1; D gene ambiguous. CDR3 size: 15 residues. The germline V and J ends were trimmed by 0 bases and 2 bases, with 10 bases remaining between them. Germline values: CDR1 KGHSH, CDR2 LQKENI. CDR3 sequence: CASSPPNRPNTEAFF. In DNA form, the CDR3 reads TGTGCCAGCTCACCACCAAACAGACCAAACACTGAAGCTTTCTTT.

The chain recombines TRBV9 with TRBJ2-4; D is undetermined. V lost 4 bases and J lost 5, with 16 bases in between. Germline V lookup: CDR1 SGDLS, CDR2 YYNGEE. The CDR3 runs to 15 residues. CDR3 DNA sequence: TGTGCCAGCAGCCCTTTCCAGTATCTTCAAAACATTCAGTACTTC. This encodes CASSPFQYLQNIQYF.

Concerning this clone itself: This may stem from a read error, because a much larger clone lies one nucleotide away. The chain uses TRBV5-6 and TRBJ1-1; perhaps TRBD1 as D (5 bases). Trimming took 3 bases from V and 1 from J, leaving 7 bases between them. In germline, CDR1 is SGHDT, CDR2 YYEEEE. The length of the CDR3 is 13 residues. In nucleotides, the CDR3 is TGTGCCAGCAGCTACGACAGGAACACTGAAGCTTTCTTT. Protein product: CASSYDRNTEAFF.

In nucleotides, the CDR3 is TGCGCCAGCAGCCGCACAATACAGGGGTCTAATGAAAAACTGTTTTTT. Amino acids: CASSRTIQGSNEKLFF. The J gene is TRBJ1-4, the V gene TRBV4-1, with 7 bases that match TRBD1. This CDR3 has 16 residues. Germline V CDR1 and CDR2: MGHRA, YSYEKL. The V gene end was trimmed by 4 bases and the J gene end by 3 bases; junction bases not matched to a gene: 8.

Here the CDR3 reads CASSLILAGEREQYF. CDR3 in DNA: TGCGCCAGCAGCTTGATACTAGCGGGAGAACGGGAGCAGTACTTC. The chain has TRBV5-1 and TRBJ2-7; 11 nucleotides line up with TRBD2. Germline lookup yields CDR1 SGHRS and CDR2 YFSETQ. With 1 base clipped from V and 7 bases from J, the junction kept 7 bases outside the gene matches. The CDR3 totals 15 residues. Combining the CDR3 with reference TRBV5-1 and TRBJ2-7 gives the whole variable domain KAGVTQTPRYLIKTRGQQVTLSCSPISGHRSVSWYQQTPGQGLQFLFEYFSETQRNKGNFPGRFSGRQFSNSRSEMNVSTLELGDSALYLCASSLILAGEREQYFGPGTRLTVT.

The J gene is TRBJ1-1, the V gene TRBV19; no clear D. The CDR3 has 16 residues. The germline CDR1 and CDR2 sequences are LNHDA and SQIVND (reference sequence). Trimming removed 3 bases from V and 1 base from J, with 15 bases in between. CDR3 protein: CASSMGTGRPNTEAFF. In nucleotides, the CDR3 is TGTGCCAGTAGTATGGGCACGGGCAGACCGAACACTGAAGCTTTCTTT.

CDR3 loop: CASSSRDRAIDTQYF. The CDR3 coding sequence is TGTGCCAGCAGCTCAAGGGACAGGGCAATAGATACGCAGTATTTT. The J gene is TRBJ2-3, the V gene TRBV5-5, with 9 bases lining up with TRBD1. Germline CDR1 is SGHKS and CDR2 is YYEKEE (reference sequence). This CDR3 contains 15 residues. V lost 3 bases to trimming and J lost 5 bases; unmatched junction nucleotides: 7.

This chain links TRBV18 with TRBJ2-7, with TRBD1 matching over 8 bases. The CDR3 has 16 residues. With 3 bases clipped from V and 0 bases from J, the junction kept 7 bases outside the gene matches. Germline V gives CDR1 KGHSH, CDR2 LQKENI. CDR3: CASSPLRQGYSYEQYF. The CDR3 DNA reads TGTGCCAGCTCACCGTTACGACAGGGGTACTCCTACGAGCAGTACTTC.

The V gene is TRBV6-1, the J gene TRBJ1-1; 8 positions match TRBD1. The CDR3 runs to 14 residues. The V gene end was trimmed by 6 bases and the J gene end by 5 bases; junction bases not matched to a gene: 8. Germline V gene data show CDR1 as MNHNS and CDR2 as SASEGT. The CDR3 sequence is CASSYLTGDTEAFF. The CDR3 bases are TGTGCCAGCAGCTACCTGACAGGGGATACTGAAGCTTTCTTT.

The DNA of the CDR3 is TGCGCCAGCAGCCGCCAGACTAGCGGAAACTCCTACGAGCAGTACTTC. It codes for CASSRQTSGNSYEQYF. V usage is TRBV4-1 and J usage is TRBJ2-5; the match to TRBD2 covers 9 bases. The J call could be wrong; TRBJ2-7 is a better fit for the DNA end. Germline-derived CDR1 and CDR2 are MGHRA and YSYEKL. There are 16 residues in the CDR3.

Worth noting for this clone: This sample also contains other DNA sequences that code for the same CDR3. The chain joins TRBV7-9 to TRBJ1-1, with D possibly being TRBD1 (5 bases). In germline, CDR1 is SEHNR, CDR2 FQNEAQ (reference sequence). The ends were cut back, 3 bases at V and 4 bases at J, with 6 bases in the middle. CDR3 length: 12 residues. CDR3 loop: CASSLGRTEAFF. The CDR3 nucleotides are TGTGCCAGCAGCTTGGGGCGCACTGAAGCTTTCTTT.